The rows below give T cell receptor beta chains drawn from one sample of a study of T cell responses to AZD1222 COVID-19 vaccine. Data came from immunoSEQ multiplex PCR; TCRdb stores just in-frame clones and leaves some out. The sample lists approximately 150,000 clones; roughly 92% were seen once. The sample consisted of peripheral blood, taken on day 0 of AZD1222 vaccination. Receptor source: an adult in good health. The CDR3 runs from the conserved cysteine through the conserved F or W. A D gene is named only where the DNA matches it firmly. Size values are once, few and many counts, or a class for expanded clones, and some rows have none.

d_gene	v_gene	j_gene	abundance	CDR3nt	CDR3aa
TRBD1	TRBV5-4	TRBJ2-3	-	TGTGCCAGCAGCTTCCCGGGACAGCGCACAGATACGCAGTATTTT	CASSFPGQRTDTQYF
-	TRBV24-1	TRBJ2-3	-	TGTGCCACCAGTGAGGGGGGACACAGAATCACAGATACGCAGTATTTT	CATSEGGHRITDTQYF
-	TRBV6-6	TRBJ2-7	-	TGTGCCAGCAGTTCCGACACCTACGAGCAGTACTTC	CASSSDTYEQYF
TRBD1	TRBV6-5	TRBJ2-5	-	TGTGCCAGCAGTTACCGGACAGGTGGCGAGACCCAGTACTTC	CASSYRTGGETQYF
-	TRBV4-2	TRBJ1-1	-	TGTGCCAGCAGCCAACACACGCAGACTAACACTGAAGCTTTCTTT	CASSQHTQTNTEAFF
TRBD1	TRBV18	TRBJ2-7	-	TGTGCCAGCTCACCAAGGGACAGGGGGCACTCTACCTACGAGCAGTACTTC	CASSPRDRGHSTYEQYF
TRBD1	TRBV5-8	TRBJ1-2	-	TGTGCCAGCACGTTAACCGGGACAGGAATTGATTATGGCTACACCTTC	CASTLTGTGIDYGYTF
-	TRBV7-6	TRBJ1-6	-	TGTGCCAGCGGGTGGGGATATAATTCACCCCTCCACTTT	CASGWGYNSPLHF
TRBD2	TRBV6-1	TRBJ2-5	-	TGTGCCAGCAGTGAAAGCGGGGGCCAAGAGACCCAGTACTTC	CASSESGGQETQYF
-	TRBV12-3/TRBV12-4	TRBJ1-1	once	TGTGCCAGCAGTTTAACAGGAGGGGAAGCTTTCTTT	CASSLTGGEAFF
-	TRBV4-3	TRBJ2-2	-	TGCGCCAGCAGCTACTTTCCAGGAACCGGGGAGCTGTTTTTT	CASSYFPGTGELFF
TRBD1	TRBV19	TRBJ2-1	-	TGTGCCAGTAGTACCCGGGACAGGGCTTTAGGTGAGCAGTTCTTC	CASSTRDRALGEQFF
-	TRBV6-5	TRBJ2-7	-	TGTGCCAGCAGCATGACCCGAGGAGGAGTTTACGAGCAGTACTTC	CASSMTRGGVYEQYF
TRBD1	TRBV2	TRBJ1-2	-	TGTGCCAGCAGTGAAAACAGGGGAGGAGAAGGCTACACCTTC	CASSENRGGEGYTF
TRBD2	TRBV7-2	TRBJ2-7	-	TGTGCCAGCAGCTCTCGGACTAGCGGGGGGGCCTACGAGCAGTACTTC	CASSSRTSGGAYEQYF
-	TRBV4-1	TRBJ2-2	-	TGCGCCAGCAGGCGAGGGGCCTCCGGGGAGCTGTTTTTT	CASRRGASGELFF
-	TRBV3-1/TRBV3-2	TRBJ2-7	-	TGTGCCAGCAGCGCCTACCGGGCCCGGGGGAGCGAGCAGTACTTC	CASSAYRARGSEQYF
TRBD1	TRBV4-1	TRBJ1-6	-	TGCGCCAGCAGCCAAGTTGTCCCCTCGGGACAGTATAATTCACCCCTCCACTTT	CASSQVVPSGQYNSPLHF
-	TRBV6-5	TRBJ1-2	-	TGTGCCAGCAGTTACTCGCCGGGAGGGAGTGCTGGCTACACCTTC	CASSYSPGGSAGYTF
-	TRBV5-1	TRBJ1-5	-	TGCGCCAGCAGCCCCTCAGGGGCCAGCAATCAGCCCCAGCATTTT	CASSPSGASNQPQHF
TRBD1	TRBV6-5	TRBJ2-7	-	TGTGCCAGCAGTTACTCGGGACAGTCGTCCTACGAGCAGTACTTC	CASSYSGQSSYEQYF
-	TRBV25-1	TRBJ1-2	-	TGTGCCAGCAGCCGGGGAGACGGCTACACCTTC	CASSRGDGYTF
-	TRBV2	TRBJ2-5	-	TGTGCCAGCAGGAAGGACGAAGAGACCCAGTACTTC	CASRKDEETQYF
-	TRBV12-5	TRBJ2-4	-	TGTGCTAGTGGTTTGGTACACGGGGCAGCCAAAAACATTCAGTACTTC	CASGLVHGAAKNIQYF
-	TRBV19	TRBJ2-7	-	TGTGCCAGTAGTATAGACAGGGGGGCCGCCGACGAGCAGTACTTC	CASSIDRGAADEQYF
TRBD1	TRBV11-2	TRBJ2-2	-	TGTGCCAGCAGCCCTCGACAGGGGGCGAACACCGGGGAGCTGTTTTTT	CASSPRQGANTGELFF
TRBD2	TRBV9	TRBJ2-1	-	TGTGCCAGCAGCGTAGGTAACGGGAGGGCCGATGATGAGCAGTTCTTC	CASSVGNGRADDEQFF
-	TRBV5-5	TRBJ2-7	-	TGTGCCAGCAGCGGAATCACCTACGAGCAGTACTTC	CASSGITYEQYF
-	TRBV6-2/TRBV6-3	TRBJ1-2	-	TGTGCCAGCAGTTACCCGGACCAATATGGCTACACCTTC	CASSYPDQYGYTF
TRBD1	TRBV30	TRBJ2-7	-	TGTGCCTGGACAGACAGGGTAAAGCAGTACTTC	CAWTDRVKQYF
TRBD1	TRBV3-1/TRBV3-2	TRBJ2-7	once	TGTGCCAGCAGCCAGCGGGACAGGGGTTTTCACGAGCAGTACTTC	CASSQRDRGFHEQYF
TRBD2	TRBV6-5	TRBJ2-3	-	TGTGCCAGCAGTTACTCGAGACTAGCGGGTACGAATACGCAGTATTTT	CASSYSRLAGTNTQYF
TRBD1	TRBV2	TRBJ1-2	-	TGTGCCAGCAGGGGGTGGGGGACAGTTTATGGCTACACCTTC	CASRGWGTVYGYTF
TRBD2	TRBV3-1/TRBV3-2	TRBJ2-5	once	TGTGCCAGCAGCCTCCGGACTAGCGGGAGGGAAGAGACCCAGTACTTC	CASSLRTSGREETQYF
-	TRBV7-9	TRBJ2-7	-	TGTGCCAGCAGCTTAGGACAGTACGAGCAGTACTTC	CASSLGQYEQYF
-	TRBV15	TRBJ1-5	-	TGTGCCACCAGCAGAGATCTTGTGTCCAATCAGCCCCAGCATTTT	CATSRDLVSNQPQHF
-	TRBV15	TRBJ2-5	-	TGTGCCACCAGCAGAGGGGGACTTGAAGAGACCCAGTACTTC	CATSRGGLEETQYF
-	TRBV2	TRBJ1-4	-	TGTGCCAGCAGTTTGACCGGGACGGGCTCCTTT	CASSLTGTGSF
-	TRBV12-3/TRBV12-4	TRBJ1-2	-	TGTGCCATCTGGAGCGGGGGTAGCTATGGCTACACCTTC	CAIWSGGSYGYTF
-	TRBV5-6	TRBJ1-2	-	TGTGCCAGCAGCTTGGTCCCCGCCTCTAACTATGGCTACACCTTC	CASSLVPASNYGYTF
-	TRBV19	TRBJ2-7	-	TGTGCCAGTACCCTTAGGAGCGGTTTGTACGAGCAGTACTTC	CASTLRSGLYEQYF
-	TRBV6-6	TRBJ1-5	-	TGTGCCAGCAGTTACAGGGAATCTAATCAGCCCCAGCATTTT	CASSYRESNQPQHF